This TCR beta chain was captured in a study of blood T cell repertoires in COVID-19. TCRdb keeps only in-frame clones here, not all; method: immunoSEQ multiplex PCR. The sample comprises about 160,000 clones, 85% of which are singletons, and more than 7.5% rests with the top ten. J gave up 3 bases and V 4 bases, and 7 bases lay outside the gene matches. Germline CDR1 and CDR2: KGHSH and LQKENI. The CDR3 is 15 amino acids. Sequenced material: peripheral blood. The chain has TRBV18 and TRBJ1-2; 8 bases fit TRBD1. This clonotype was obtained from a woman aged 55-69 years with COVID-19, enrolled during active disease. CDR3 sequence reads: CASSLQGASYYGYTF. The CDR3 DNA follows: TGTGCCAGCTCACTTCAGGGGGCGTCATACTATGGCTACACCTTC.